These 16 T cell receptor beta chains originate from one sample sequenced in a study of T cells expressing NK-cell markers. TCRdb reprocessed the 5' RACE reads and reports one entry per CDR3 protein, with no DNA. This listing includes over 150,000 distinct CDR3 sequences. The specimen sequenced was blood T cells: a sorted CD56 or NKG2C T cell subset, CD4+ or CD8+ T cells, or bulk PBMC T cells (not recorded which). The receptor source for this set is a woman in her forties or fifties in good health.

The V gene is TRBV20-1, the J gene TRBJ2-1; there is no DNA to check the TCRdb D call of TRBD1. Germline lookup yields CDR1 DFQATT and CDR2 SNEGSKA (reference sequence). The CDR3 runs to 11 residues. CDR3: CSAILGDEQFF.

This chain joins TRBV4-1 and TRBJ2-2; the D call of TRBD1 rests on TCRdb alone, since no DNA is present to check it. This CDR3 is 16 amino acids long. Germline V gene data show CDR1 as MGHRA and CDR2 as YSYEKL. CDR3 residues: CASSQSGQMNTGELFF.

The chain employs TRBV4-1 and TRBJ2-2; the D call from TCRdb, TRBD1, cannot be confirmed without DNA. The CDR3 totals 17 residues. CDR1 MGHRA and CDR2 YSYEKL come from the germline V gene. The CDR3 spells CASSPNPGTGLSGELFF.

The rearrangement links TRBV7-8 to TRBJ2-5. Germline V gives CDR1 SGHVS, CDR2 FQNEAQ. This CDR3 spans 12 amino acids. This CDR3 reads CASSLAKETQYF.

V and J are TRBV6-1 and TRBJ2-3; the D call of TRBD2 rests on TCRdb alone, since no DNA is present to check it. This CDR3 spans 18 amino acids. Germline values: CDR1 MNHNS, CDR2 SASEGT. The CDR3 loop reads CASSGGGLAGERTDTQYF.

The chain recombines TRBV12-3 or TRBV12-4 with TRBJ2-1; without DNA, the TCRdb call of TRBD1 cannot be checked. The CDR3 is 14 residues long. This CDR3 reads CASSFTGVKDEQFF.

The chain employs TRBV11-2 and TRBJ2-3; TCRdb outputs TRBD2, but without DNA this stays unchecked. The length of the CDR3 is 13 residues. Germline CDR1 SGHAT, CDR2 FQNNGV. This CDR3 reads CASLGVSTDTQYF.

The CDR3 is CASSLNYPEQFF. The V call is TRBV5-1, the J call TRBJ2-1. The CDR3 spans 12 residues. The germline CDR1 and CDR2 sequences are SGHRS and YFSETQ.

V is TRBV5-6 and J is TRBJ2-7. The germline V gene encodes CDR1 SGHDT and CDR2 YYEEEE. The CDR3 is made up of 12 amino acids. The CDR3 spells CASSSTLREQYF. Full variable domain (rest looked up from reference TRBV5-6 and TRBJ2-7): DAGVTQSPTHLIKTRGQQVTLRCSPKSGHDTVSWYQQALGQGPQFIFQYYEEEERQRGNFPDRFSGHQFPNYSSELNVNALLLGDSALYLCASSSTLREQYFGPGTRLTVT.

The chain uses TRBV12-3 or TRBV12-4 and TRBJ1-4; the TCRdb call, TRBD1, lacks DNA for checking. The CDR3 sequence is 15 residues long. The CDR3 loop reads CASSVTGSTNEKLFF.

This chain uses TRBV12-3 or TRBV12-4 with TRBJ1-5; TCRdb's assignment of TRBD1 cannot be checked, as there is no DNA. The CDR3 is 16 residues long. CDR3 loop: CASRPRQGSLNQPQHF.

V is TRBV7-6 and J is TRBJ2-1. The CDR3 is made up of 16 amino acids. Germline lookup yields CDR1 SGHVS and CDR2 FNYEAQ. The CDR3 loop reads CASSLVAQDAYNEQFF.

The V call is TRBV12-3 or TRBV12-4, the J call TRBJ2-1; TCRdb proposes TRBD1, but this gene call is untestable without DNA. This CDR3 has 15 residues. CDR3 protein: CASSFRDREVNEQFF.

This chain links TRBV5-1 with TRBJ2-3; TCRdb names TRBD2, which stays unverified in the absence of DNA. The CDR3 is made up of 17 amino acids. Germline CDR1 SGHRS, CDR2 YFSETQ. This CDR3 reads CASSPPTSGTSLDTQYF.

The gene calls are TRBV6-6 and TRBJ1-3; TCRdb designates TRBD1, a call that cannot be tested without DNA. The CDR3 sequence is 18 residues long. The germline V gene encodes CDR1 MNHNY and CDR2 SVGAGI (reference sequence). The CDR3 region is CASAPRDDTLFSGNTIYF.

This chain joins TRBV12-3 or TRBV12-4 and TRBJ1-2. The CDR3 contains 12 residues. CDR3 sequence: CASSFSADGYTF.